The 13 T cell receptor beta chains below all came from one sample that was sequenced in a study of cytomegalovirus exposure and HLA in healthy donors. The PCR was carried out with 60 Vbeta primers and 13 Jbeta primers. Profiling relied on immunoSEQ multiplex PCR, and the TCRdb table lists in-frame clones only, not all of them. The table lists about 65,000 clones. The specimen was PBMCs. These TCRs come from a boy aged 5-17 years in good health and CMV-seronegative.

The J gene is TRBJ1-1, the V gene TRBV11-2; no clear D. CDR3 size: 13 residues. The ends were cut back, 1 base at V and 12 bases at J, with 15 bases in the middle. The germline V gene encodes CDR1 SGHAT and CDR2 FQNNGV. CDR3 sequence: CASSLGQWTGTFF. Written as DNA, the CDR3 is TGTGCCAGCAGCTTAGGGCAGTGGACTGGGACTTTCTTT.

The chain couples TRBV30 to TRBJ2-7; D may be TRBD1 (5 bases). The CDR3 runs 15 residues. Trimming cost V 4 bases and J 3 bases, with 19 bases left between them. Germline CDR1 and CDR2: GTSNPN and SVGIG (reference sequence). The CDR3 nucleotides are TGTGCCTGGAAGTCAGCAACGGTAGGACACTACGAGCAGTACTTC. Protein product: CAWKSATVGHYEQYF.

This chain links TRBV30 with TRBJ1-4; maybe TRBD1 (6 bases). Trimming took off 1 base at V and 2 bases at J, with 8 bases between the two ends. CDR1 and CDR2 from the germline V gene are GTSNPN and SVGIG (reference sequence). CDR3 size: 14 residues. CDR3 DNA: TGTGCCTGGAGTGGCCAGGGGACTAATGAAAAACTGTTTTTT. It is translated as CAWSGQGTNEKLFF.

The genes are TRBV7-2 and TRBJ1-1; D might be TRBD1 (6 bases). The V and J ends lost 2 bases and 5 bases respectively, with 18 bases between them. The CDR3 extends over 16 amino acids. Germline V gives CDR1 SGHTA, CDR2 FQGNSA. DNA of the CDR3: TGTGCCAGCAGCTTAATTGGGCCAAGGGGGGGAACTGAAGCTTTCTTT. It is translated as CASSLIGPRGGTEAFF.

This chain uses TRBV12-5 with TRBJ2-1; TRBD1 might be the D (6 bases). The germline gives CDR1 LGHNT, CDR2 FRNRAP. V lost 6 bases to trimming and J lost 8 bases, with 17 bases between them. There are 14 residues in the CDR3. CDR3 in DNA: TGTGCTAGTGGCCAACAGGGTTTGGGCGATGAGCAGTTCTTC. It encodes CASGQQGLGDEQFF.

The rearrangement joins TRBV2 to TRBJ1-5; D possibly corresponds to TRBD1 (5 bases). V gave up 4 bases and J gave up 4 bases, with 8 bases separating them. Germline lookup yields CDR1 SNHLY and CDR2 FYNNEI. The CDR3 totals 13 residues. CDR3 sequence (DNA): TGTGCCAGCAGTGGCAGGGAAAATCAGCCCCAGCATTTT. Residues: CASSGRENQPQHF.

The chain couples TRBV10-3 to TRBJ1-1, with D possibly matching TRBD1 (5 bases). V was clipped by 6 bases and J by 5 bases, with 16 bases between them. This CDR3 contains 14 residues. CDR1 is ENHRY and CDR2 is SYGVKD in the germline V gene. The CDR3 region has the DNA TGTGCCATCAGCGACGATTGGAGGGGTACTGAAGCTTTCTTT. Translated, it gives CAISDDWRGTEAFF.

The CDR3 region has the DNA TGTGCCAGCAGCGCCTCGGGAGGGGGCGAGCAGTACTTC. This codes for CASSASGGGEQYF. This chain uses TRBV7-9 with TRBJ2-7, with TRBD2 matching 8 bases. V lost 5 bases to trimming and J lost 6 bases; unmatched junction nucleotides: 6. The CDR3 is made up of 13 amino acids. The germline V gene has CDR1 SEHNR and CDR2 FQNEAQ (reference sequence).

This chain joins TRBV15 and TRBJ1-1; 7 nucleotides line up with TRBD1. Trimming removed 4 bases from V and 0 bases from J; junction bases left unmatched: 8. The CDR3 runs 16 residues. The germline V gene encodes CDR1 LNHNV and CDR2 YYDKDF (reference sequence). CDR3 sequence reads: CATSTEQGPMNTEAFF. CDR3 nucleotides: TGTGCCACCAGCACAGAACAGGGGCCGATGAACACTGAAGCTTTCTTT.

The rearrangement joins TRBV27 to TRBJ2-5, with D perhaps matching TRBD1 (6 bases). Germline V lookup: CDR1 MNHEY, CDR2 SMNVEV (reference sequence). The CDR3 covers 13 residues. V lost 3 bases to trimming and J lost 4 bases, with 9 bases between them. The CDR3 here is CASSLQGLETQYF. The CDR3 nucleotides are TGTGCCAGCAGTTTGCAGGGGTTAGAGACCCAGTACTTC.

This clone registers medium-sized by frequency. The rearrangement joins TRBV7-9 to TRBJ2-2, with D uncertain. The CDR3 runs 11 residues. The V end lost 5 bases, the J end lost 6 bases, and 4 bases lay between the germline ends. Looked up from germline, CDR1 is SEHNR and CDR2 is FQNEAQ (reference sequence). CDR3 residues: CASSPPGELFF. The CDR3 DNA reads as TGTGCCAGCAGCCCTCCCGGGGAGCTGTTTTTT.

This chain joins TRBV11-2 and TRBJ1-1, with a tentative D call TRBD1 (6 bases). CDR3 length: 14 amino acids. Per germline, CDR1 SGHAT and CDR2 FQNNGV. Trimming removed 1 base at V and 5 bases at J, with 11 bases between. As DNA, the CDR3 is TGTGCCAGCAGCTTAGGGGGGCGCATTACTGAAGCTTTCTTT. This translates into CASSLGGRITEAFF.

For this clone: Within the sample, other DNA sequences also encode this same CDR3. For the CDR3, the DNA is TGTGCCAGCAGTGACGGAGGTGTTGACACTGAAGCTTTCTTT. Translating it yields CASSDGGVDTEAFF. The chain carries TRBV25-1 and TRBJ1-1; D remains unclear. Looked up from germline, CDR1 is MGHDK and CDR2 is SYGVNS. This CDR3 is 14 amino acids long. V shed 3 bases and J shed 3 bases, with 11 bases lying between them.